This T cell receptor (beta chain) was found in a study of shared clonotypes between healthy human individuals. Study information: Researchers assigned three CD4 naive, three CD4 memory, two CD8 naive and one CD8 memory plate to each donor.

Remarks on this clone: The junction and the germline gene differ at one end; a read error may be behind it.

Sequencing used immunoSEQ multiplex PCR; TCRdb keeps in-frame clones, though not all of them. The repertoire consists of approximately 1,500,000 clones, with roughly 96% occurring once and the leading ten covering approximately 1.2%. Germline V gene sequence: CDR1 MGHDK, CDR2 SYGVNS. The CDR3 runs to 13 residues. J is TRBJ2-2 and V is TRBV25-1; no reliable D call. The sequencing input was naive CD4+ T cells sorted from blood. The subset: CD45RA+ positively selected. The TCR was taken from a young man in good health. Here the CDR3 reads CASRQTNAGELFF. Here the CDR3 DNA reads TGTGCCAGCAGACAGACGAACGCCGGGGAGCTGTTTTTT.